These 29 T cell receptor beta chains originate from one sample sequenced in a study of T-cell reconstitution after alpha-beta-depleted transplantation in children. Unique molecular identifiers tagged the TCRbeta library. TCRdb reprocessed the PCR reads via MiXCR and lists one record per CDR3 protein. The data hold some 350,000 distinct CDR3 sequences, with roughly 17% observed a single time. The source material was PBMCs, mostly from graft donor cells, sampled 360 days after TCRalphabeta/CD19-depleted stem cell transplant. These receptors originate from a male patient aged 2 to 9 who had a stem cell transplant for acute lymphoblastic leukemia, so the T cells may come from the graft donor.

J is TRBJ2-1 and V is TRBV4-1; TRBD2 agrees at 15 bases. The germline V gene has CDR1 MGHRA and CDR2 YSYEKL. V lost 0 bases to trimming and J lost 2 bases; unmatched junction nucleotides: 11. The CDR3 is 21 residues long. CDR3 loop: CASSQERSRGLAGGTYNEQFF. As DNA, the CDR3 is TGCGCCAGCAGCCAAGAAAGATCGAGGGGACTAGCGGGAGGCACCTACAATGAGCAGTTCTTC.

This clonotype was counted a few times. The chain carries TRBV3-1 and TRBJ2-7; TRBD2 is a possible D gene (6 bases). The V and J ends lost 4 bases and 6 bases respectively, with 10 bases between them. The CDR3 extends over 12 amino acids. The germline CDR1 and CDR2 sequences are LGHDT and YNNKEL (reference sequence). CDR3: CASSLPGAEQYF. The CDR3 DNA sequence: TGTGCCAGCAGCCTTCCGGGAGCCGAGCAGTACTTC.

The chain combines TRBV6-2 or TRBV6-3 with TRBJ2-1; D ambiguous. V shed 5 bases and J shed 0 bases, with 14 bases lying between them. Germline-derived CDR1 and CDR2 are MNHEY and SVGEGT. The CDR3 has 16 residues. CDR3: CASSQDILPSYNEQFF. CDR3 bases: TGTGCCAGCAGTCAAGACATTCTTCCCTCCTACAATGAGCAGTTCTTC.

The rearrangement joins TRBV12-3 or TRBV12-4 to TRBJ1-5, with TRBD1 as a possible D gene (5 bases). This CDR3 comprises 14 residues. Between the trimmed V and J ends, which lost 5 bases and 6 bases, there was a span of 14 bases. The CDR3 here is CASSRWGAGQPQHF. The CDR3 DNA reads TGTGCCAGCAGTCGTTGGGGCGCCGGTCAGCCCCAGCATTTT.

This rearrangement joins TRBV12-3 or TRBV12-4 to TRBJ1-5, with unresolved D. V dropped 1 base and J dropped 6 bases, with 10 bases sitting between them. The CDR3 is 14 residues long. Here the CDR3 DNA reads TGTGCCAGCAGTTTAGGGCCGGGCACTCAGCCCCAGCATTTT. This sequence encodes CASSLGPGTQPQHF.

The genes are TRBV3-1 and TRBJ2-6; unclear D gene. The germline V and J ends were trimmed by 2 bases and 1 base, with 6 bases remaining between them. Looked up from germline, CDR1 is LGHDT and CDR2 is YNNKEL (reference sequence). There are 15 residues in the CDR3. The CDR3 loop is CASSQWVSGANVLTF. CDR3 DNA: TGTGCCAGCAGCCAATGGGTGTCTGGGGCCAACGTCCTGACTTTC.

This sequence joins TRBV28 and TRBJ1-5; TRBD1 agrees at 10 bases. CDR3 length: 17 amino acids. Germline values: CDR1 MDHEN, CDR2 SYDVKM. Germline trimming cut 3 bases from V and 4 bases from J; bases unmatched to any gene: 9. CDR3 nucleotides: TGTGCCAGCAGTTTTATGGGACAGGGGACTCGGAATCAGCCCCAGCATTTT. Encoded protein: CASSFMGQGTRNQPQHF.

The chain links TRBV7-6 to TRBJ2-7; 9 bases line up with TRBD1. Germline trimming cut 4 bases from V and 2 bases from J; bases unmatched to any gene: 9. Per germline, CDR1 SGHVS and CDR2 FNYEAQ. The CDR3 runs to 16 residues. This chain's CDR3 is CASSSGEGQGTYEQYF. The CDR3 nucleotides are TGTGCCAGCAGCTCCGGGGAGGGACAGGGAACCTACGAGCAGTACTTC.

The genes are TRBV28 and TRBJ2-7, with 8 bases matching TRBD2. The CDR3 is made up of 15 amino acids. With 2 bases clipped from V and 2 bases from J, the junction kept 5 bases outside the gene matches. Per the germline V gene, CDR1 is MDHEN and CDR2 is SYDVKM. The CDR3 DNA reads as TGTGCCAGCAGTTTACGGACTAGCTACGCCTACGAGCAGTACTTC. Translating it yields CASSLRTSYAYEQYF. Together with reference TRBV28 and TRBJ2-7, the CDR3 gives the full variable domain: DVKVTQSSRYLVKRTGEKVFLECVQDMDHENMFWYRQDPGLGLRLIYFSYDVKMKEKGDIPEGYSVSREKKERFSLILESASTNQTSMYLCASSLRTSYAYEQYFGPGTRLTVT.

This clonotype was observed a handful of times. The V and J genes are TRBV27 and TRBJ1-2, with D hard to call. CDR3 size: 13 residues. V shed 3 bases and J shed 0 bases, with 5 bases lying between them. In germline, CDR1 is MNHEY, CDR2 SMNVEV (reference sequence). CDR3 sequence (DNA): TGTGCCAGCAGTTTGGGCGCTAACTATGGCTACACCTTC. Its translation is CASSLGANYGYTF.

The V gene is TRBV24-1, the J gene TRBJ2-5; weak D call: TRBD1 (6 bases). The CDR3 is made up of 16 amino acids. V dropped 5 bases and J dropped 3 bases, with 18 bases sitting between them. CDR1 is KGHDR and CDR2 is SFDVKD in the germline V gene. The CDR3 nucleotides read TGTGCCACCAGTGCCCTCTCCACAGGGACGAAAGAGACCCAGTACTTC. It encodes CATSALSTGTKETQYF.

This clonotype was counted at least ten times. V is TRBV12-3 or TRBV12-4 and J is TRBJ2-4; 8 nucleotides match TRBD1. This CDR3 is 16 amino acids long. The V gene end was trimmed by 5 bases and the J gene end by 3 bases; junction bases not matched to a gene: 9. CDR3 nucleotide sequence: TGTGCCAGCAGTCCAACCCCGGGACAGGACAAAAACATTCAGTACTTC. Translated, it gives CASSPTPGQDKNIQYF.

The CDR3 loop is CASSPGVNYGYTF. The CDR3 coding sequence is TGTGCCAGCAGCCCTGGGGTGAACTATGGCTACACCTTC. The gene calls are TRBV7-2 and TRBJ1-2, with D hard to call. The germline V and J ends were trimmed by 5 bases and 2 bases, with 9 bases remaining between them. CDR3 size: 13 residues. CDR1 is SGHTA, CDR2 FQGNSA, per germline.

This clonotype was counted at least ten times. The chain recombines TRBV4-3 with TRBJ2-1, with TRBD2 as a possible D gene (5 bases). CDR3 size: 14 residues. Germline CDR1 and CDR2: LGHNA and YSLEER. The V and J ends lost 1 base and 10 bases respectively, with 14 bases between them. CDR3 sequence: CASSQVQVGREQFF. The DNA for the CDR3 is TGCGCCAGCAGCCAAGTCCAAGTTGGGAGAGAGCAGTTCTTC.

This clonotype has only a few counts. V is TRBV4-2 and J is TRBJ1-4; D gene ambiguous. The CDR3 consists of 17 residues. V was cut by 0 bases and J by 0 bases, with 11 bases left in between. CDR1 is LGHNA, CDR2 YNFKEQ, per germline. CDR3 loop: CASSQDSVFATNEKLFF. In DNA form, the CDR3 reads TGTGCCAGCAGCCAAGATTCTGTGTTTGCAACTAATGAAAAACTGTTTTTT.

This clonotype was picked up a small number of times. The V gene is TRBV3-1, the J gene TRBJ2-7; 8 positions agree with TRBD1. CDR1 and CDR2 (germline): LGHDT, YNNKEL (reference sequence). V lost 4 bases, J lost 6 bases, and 17 bases stayed unmatched. This CDR3 region has 17 residues. Written as DNA, the CDR3 is TGTGCCAGCAGCCCCGAGTATTTGACAGGGGTAGCGTCCGAGCAGTACTTC. It specifies CASSPEYLTGVASEQYF.

The table lists this clonotype with many counts. J is TRBJ2-7 and V is TRBV4-2; D ambiguous. CDR1 LGHNA and CDR2 YNFKEQ come from the germline V gene. V lost 0 bases to trimming and J lost 7 bases, with 10 bases between them. The CDR3 has 13 amino acids. The CDR3 sequence: CASSQDKLGEQYF. The CDR3 DNA reads TGTGCCAGCAGCCAAGATAAGTTAGGGGAGCAGTACTTC.

This clonotype has just a few counts. The rearrangement uses TRBV28 and TRBJ2-1, with 10 bases lining up with TRBD2. Germline values: CDR1 MDHEN, CDR2 SYDVKM. V was pared by 4 bases and J by 7 bases, with 19 bases of the junction left unmatched. The CDR3 runs 19 residues. The CDR3 here is CASSSPKMVAGGRVNEQFF. Written as DNA, the CDR3 is TGTGCCAGCAGTTCCCCCAAGATGGTAGCGGGAGGCCGTGTTAATGAGCAGTTCTTC.

In its sample, this clonotype was seen a few times. The chain combines TRBV7-3 with TRBJ2-2, with D unclear. Germline values: CDR1 SGHTA, CDR2 FQGTGA. CDR3 length equals 13 residues. Trimming left V 4 bases short and J 5 bases short, with 8 bases between. The CDR3 DNA sequence: TGTGCCAGCAGCTCTAGGGTAACCGGGGAGCTGTTTTTT. Encoded protein: CASSSRVTGELFF.

The chain employs TRBV2 and TRBJ1-5, with D perhaps TRBD1 (5 bases). Trimming shortened V by 2 bases and J by 3 bases, and 17 bases separated the two germline ends. The CDR3 covers 17 residues. The germline CDR1 and CDR2 sequences are SNHLY and FYNNEI. DNA for the CDR3: TGTGCCAGCAGTGAACGGGGAGGGGCCCTTTACAATCAGCCCCAGCATTTT. Amino acids: CASSERGGALYNQPQHF.

The chain recombines TRBV28 with TRBJ1-2; D gene ambiguous. This CDR3 comprises 18 residues. The germline gives CDR1 MDHEN, CDR2 SYDVKM. Trimming took 3 bases from V and 7 from J, leaving 27 bases between them. CDR3 sequence reads: CASSFRVFGAGSTRGYTF. The CDR3 coding sequence is TGTGCCAGCAGTTTCCGAGTTTTTGGCGCGGGCTCCACCCGTGGCTACACCTTC.

The V and J genes are TRBV20-1 and TRBJ1-2; D remains ambiguous. V was shortened by 1 base and J by 4 bases, with 19 bases between the two germline ends. The CDR3 consists of 16 residues. CDR1 and CDR2 from the germline V gene are DFQATT and SNEGSKA (reference sequence). CDR3 coding DNA: TGCAGTGCTAGAGGGGCTCGGGGAAGAAGTAGCTATGGCTACACCTTC. It encodes CSARGARGRSSYGYTF.

This clonotype was seen a few times. The chain has TRBV12-3 or TRBV12-4 and TRBJ2-1; unclear D gene. V was clipped by 6 bases and J by 4 bases, with 22 bases between them. The CDR3 totals 17 residues. The CDR3 nucleotides read TGTGCCAGCAGCCACGATTCGTGGGCGTATCGATACAATGAGCAGTTCTTC. Translation gives CASSHDSWAYRYNEQFF.

This clonotype has just a few counts. This sequence joins TRBV4-1 and TRBJ2-3, with D perhaps TRBD1 (5 bases). Germline-derived CDR1 and CDR2 are MGHRA and YSYEKL. CDR3 length: 18 residues. V dropped 0 bases and J dropped 0 bases, with 16 bases sitting between them. The CDR3 DNA is TGCGCCAGCAGCCAAGAGGATGTGACAGTTACTAGCACAGATACGCAGTATTTT. It is translated as CASSQEDVTVTSTDTQYF.

J is TRBJ2-2 and V is TRBV12-3 or TRBV12-4; 12 positions agree with TRBD2. With 1 base clipped from V and 6 bases from J, the junction kept 3 bases outside the gene matches. The CDR3 is made up of 16 amino acids. The CDR3 DNA reads TGTGCCAGCAGTTTAGGATCTAGCGGGAGGGCCGGGGAGCTGTTTTTT. Residues: CASSLGSSGRAGELFF.

This clonotype came up many times. V gene TRBV10-3 combines with J gene TRBJ2-4, with unresolved D. This CDR3 is built from 14 residues. Trimming removed 3 bases at V and 1 base at J, with 7 bases between. Germline assignment: CDR1 ENHRY and CDR2 SYGVKD. The CDR3: CAISEQLAKNIQYF. The CDR3 DNA follows: TGTGCCATCAGTGAACAGCTGGCCAAAAACATTCAGTACTTC.

The chain joins TRBV30 to TRBJ2-3; D call uncertain. The CDR3 sequence is 13 residues long. Germline lookup yields CDR1 GTSNPN and CDR2 SVGIG (reference sequence). V gave up 4 bases and J gave up 6 bases, with 14 bases separating them. The CDR3 loop reads CAWNSLLGDTQYF. CDR3 sequence (DNA): TGTGCCTGGAACAGCCTCCTAGGGGATACGCAGTATTTT.

CDR3 amino acids: CSAGLEGIAFF. CDR3 sequence (DNA): TGCAGTGCTGGCCTCGAAGGAATAGCTTTCTTT. This chain uses TRBV20-1 with TRBJ1-1; D is uncertain. From germline, CDR1 is DFQATT and CDR2 SNEGSKA (reference sequence). The CDR3 is 11 amino acids. Trimming took 5 bases from V and 10 from J, leaving 14 bases between them.

The gene calls are TRBV29-1 and TRBJ1-2; TRBD1 might be the D (5 bases). CDR1 is SQVTM and CDR2 is ANQGSEA in the germline V gene. The CDR3 extends over 13 amino acids. V was clipped by 6 bases and J by 4 bases, with 15 bases between them. This chain's CDR3 is CSVGNGALYGYTF. CDR3 nucleotide sequence: TGCAGCGTGGGAAACGGGGCTCTCTATGGCTACACCTTC.